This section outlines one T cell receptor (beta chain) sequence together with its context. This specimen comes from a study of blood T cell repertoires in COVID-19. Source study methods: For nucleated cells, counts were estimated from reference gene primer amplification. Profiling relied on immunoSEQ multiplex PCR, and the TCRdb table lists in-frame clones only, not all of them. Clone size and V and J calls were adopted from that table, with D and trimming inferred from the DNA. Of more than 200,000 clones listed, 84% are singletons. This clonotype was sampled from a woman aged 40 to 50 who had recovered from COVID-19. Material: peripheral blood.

The CDR3 coding sequence is TGTGCCAGCAGTGAAAAATACTACGAGCAGTACTTC. Its protein product is CASSEKYYEQYF. V gene TRBV2 combines with J gene TRBJ2-7; D not certain. The CDR3 is made up of 12 amino acids. The V end lost 2 bases, the J end lost 3 bases, and 5 bases lay between the germline ends. The germline CDR1 and CDR2 sequences are SNHLY and FYNNEI.